This T cell receptor beta chain was identified in a study of CD8 T cells in ankylosing spondylitis. Quantitative molecular-barcoded 5'-RACE generated the TCR beta libraries. MiXCR, run by TCRdb on the 5' RACE reads, gives a single entry per CDR3 protein. The sample has under 150,000 distinct CDR3 sequences, about an eighth seen once; the top ten hold about 3.8%. Points from the study as a whole: Matched ankylosing spondylitis synovial fluid reportedly showed significant enrichment of disease-linked clones. Disease-associated clonotypes exhibited CD8+ identity and were relatively infrequent in peripheral blood. What appeared characteristic of ankylosing spondylitis blood was a TCR beta motif of fewer than ten highly homologous variants.

This clonotype was counted only a few times. What it recognizes is unknown. Sequenced material: blood, either unsorted or a sorted T cell fraction (not recorded which). The receptor's source is a female donor with ankylosing spondylitis or in good health (not recorded which).

This CDR3 is CASRLQGAYGYTF. For the CDR3, the DNA is TGTGCCAGCAGACTCCAGGGGGCCTATGGCTACACCTTC. V and J are TRBV27 and TRBJ1-2; 8 bases line up with TRBD1. Germline loops: CDR1 MNHEY, CDR2 SMNVEV (reference sequence). J lost 4 bases, V lost 6 bases, and 4 bases had no gene match. This CDR3 is built from 13 residues.